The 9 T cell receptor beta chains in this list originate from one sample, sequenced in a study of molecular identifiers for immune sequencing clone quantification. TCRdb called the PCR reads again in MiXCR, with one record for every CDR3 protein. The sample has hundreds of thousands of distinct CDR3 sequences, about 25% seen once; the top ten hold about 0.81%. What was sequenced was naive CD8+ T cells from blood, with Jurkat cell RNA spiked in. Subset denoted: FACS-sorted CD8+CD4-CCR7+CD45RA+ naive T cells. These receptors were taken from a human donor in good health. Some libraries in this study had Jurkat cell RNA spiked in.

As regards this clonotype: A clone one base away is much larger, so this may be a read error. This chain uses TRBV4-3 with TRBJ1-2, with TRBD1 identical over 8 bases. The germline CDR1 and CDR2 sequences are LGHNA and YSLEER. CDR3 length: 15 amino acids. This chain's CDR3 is CASSPNQGQAYDYTF. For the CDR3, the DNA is TGCGCCAGCAGCCCAAACCAGGGACAGGCCTATGACTACACCTTC.

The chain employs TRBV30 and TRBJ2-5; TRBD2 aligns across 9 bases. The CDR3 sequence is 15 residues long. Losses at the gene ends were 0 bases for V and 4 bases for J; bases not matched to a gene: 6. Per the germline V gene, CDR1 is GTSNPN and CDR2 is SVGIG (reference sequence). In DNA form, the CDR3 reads TGTGCCTGGAGTGTGTTAGCGGGAGTAGGAGAGACCCAGTACTTC. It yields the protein CAWSVLAGVGETQYF.

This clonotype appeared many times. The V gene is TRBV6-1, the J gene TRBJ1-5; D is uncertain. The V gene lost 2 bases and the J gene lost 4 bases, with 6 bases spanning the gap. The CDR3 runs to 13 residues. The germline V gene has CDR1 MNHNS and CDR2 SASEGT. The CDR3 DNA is TGTGCCAGCAGTGAAAGACTTAATCAGCCCCAGCATTTT. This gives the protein CASSERLNQPQHF.

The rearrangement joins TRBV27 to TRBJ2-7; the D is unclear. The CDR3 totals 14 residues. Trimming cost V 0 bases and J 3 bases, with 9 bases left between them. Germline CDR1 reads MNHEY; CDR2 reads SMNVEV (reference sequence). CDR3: CASSLSGQLYEQYF. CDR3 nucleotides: TGTGCCAGCAGTTTATCGGGCCAGCTCTACGAGCAGTACTTC.

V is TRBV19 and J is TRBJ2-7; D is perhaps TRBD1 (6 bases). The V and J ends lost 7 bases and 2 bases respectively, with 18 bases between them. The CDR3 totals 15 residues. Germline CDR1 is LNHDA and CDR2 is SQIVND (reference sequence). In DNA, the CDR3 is TGTGCCAGTAAGGAGTCTGACAGGCCTACCTACGAGCAGTACTTC. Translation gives CASKESDRPTYEQYF.

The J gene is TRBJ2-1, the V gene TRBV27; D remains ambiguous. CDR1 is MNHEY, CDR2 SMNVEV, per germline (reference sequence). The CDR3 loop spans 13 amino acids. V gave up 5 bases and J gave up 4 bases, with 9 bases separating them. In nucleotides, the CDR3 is TGTGCCAGCAGTCCGGTCCGATACAATGAGCAGTTCTTC. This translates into CASSPVRYNEQFF.

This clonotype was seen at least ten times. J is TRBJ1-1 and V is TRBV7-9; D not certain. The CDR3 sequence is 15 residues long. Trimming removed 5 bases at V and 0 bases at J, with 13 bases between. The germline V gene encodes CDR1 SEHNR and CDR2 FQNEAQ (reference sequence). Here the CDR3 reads CASSPFMGMNTEAFF. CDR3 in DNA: TGTGCCAGCAGCCCGTTTATGGGGATGAACACTGAAGCTTTCTTT.

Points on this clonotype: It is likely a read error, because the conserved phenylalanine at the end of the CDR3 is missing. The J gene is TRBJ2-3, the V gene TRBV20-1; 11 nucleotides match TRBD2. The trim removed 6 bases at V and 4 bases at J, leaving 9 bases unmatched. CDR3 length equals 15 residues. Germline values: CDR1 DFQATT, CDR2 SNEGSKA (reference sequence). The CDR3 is CSATLLAGVSDTQYL. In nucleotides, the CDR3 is TGCAGTGCCACCCTACTAGCGGGAGTGTCAGATACGCAGTATCTT.

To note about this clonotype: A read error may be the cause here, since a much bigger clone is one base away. CDR3 sequence (DNA): TGTGCCAGCGGGGGGACATCTGAAGCTTCCTTT. It specifies CASGGTSEASF. This rearrangement joins TRBV6-5 to TRBJ1-1; TRBD1 might be the D (6 bases). This CDR3 has 11 amino acids. The germline CDR1 and CDR2 sequences are MNHEY and SVGAGI.